The TCR beta chain under discussion was sequenced for a study of regulatory T cells in long-lasting Graves disease. For the study at large: Graves' patients, newly diagnosed, had taken antithyroid drugs under 3 months.

Study observations and caveats: TCR diversity in persistent Graves' patients was below that of newly diagnosed ones. Public clonotype sharing was higher in persistent than newly diagnosed patients.

Trimming took 3 bases from V and 1 from J; bases not matched to a gene: 1. Germline V gene sequence: CDR1 LGHDT, CDR2 YNNKEL (reference sequence). This CDR3 has 16 residues. Combining iRepertoire HTBI primers with Arm-PCR of CDR3 regions, the authors built TCR beta libraries. TCRdb re-called the multiplex PCR reads through MiXCR, storing one row per CDR3 protein. The top ten hold roughly an eighth of the sample, which has more than 400,000 distinct CDR3 sequences, roughly 15% seen once. The sample's time point: newly diagnosed GD, antithyroid drugs for less than 3 months. The TCR library was made from RNA extracted from PBMCs. This clonotype has at least ten counts. Its antigen is currently unknown. A further study also used this sample, focusing on T cells in Graves' hyperthyroidism and ophthalmopathy.

This specimen was peripheral blood mononuclear cells (PBMCs), taken at new diagnosis, from a patient treated with antithyroid drugs. This TCR was sampled from a man aged 35-49 years with Graves disease. This chain links TRBV3-1 with TRBJ2-3; 13 bases agree with TRBD2. DNA of the CDR3: TGTGCCAGCAGCCATACTAGCGGGAGGGGCACAGATACGCAGTATTTT. Protein sequence: CASSHTSGRGTDTQYF.